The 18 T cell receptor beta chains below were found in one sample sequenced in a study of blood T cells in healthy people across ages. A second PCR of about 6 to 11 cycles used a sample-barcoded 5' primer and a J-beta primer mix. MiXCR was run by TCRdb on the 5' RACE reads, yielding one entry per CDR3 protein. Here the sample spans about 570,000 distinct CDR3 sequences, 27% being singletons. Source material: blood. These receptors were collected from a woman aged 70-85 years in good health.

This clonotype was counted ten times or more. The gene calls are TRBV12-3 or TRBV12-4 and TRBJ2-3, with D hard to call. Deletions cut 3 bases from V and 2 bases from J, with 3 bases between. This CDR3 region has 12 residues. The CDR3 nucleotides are TGTGCCAGCAGTTTTTCCACAGATACGCAGTATTTT. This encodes CASSFSTDTQYF.

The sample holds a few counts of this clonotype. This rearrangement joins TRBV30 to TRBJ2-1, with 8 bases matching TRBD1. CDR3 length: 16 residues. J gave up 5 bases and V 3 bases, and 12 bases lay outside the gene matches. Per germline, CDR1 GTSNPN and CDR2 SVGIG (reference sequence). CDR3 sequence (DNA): TGTGCCTGGAGCGTATTTCGAGACAGGGGACACAATGAGCAGTTCTTC. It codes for CAWSVFRDRGHNEQFF.

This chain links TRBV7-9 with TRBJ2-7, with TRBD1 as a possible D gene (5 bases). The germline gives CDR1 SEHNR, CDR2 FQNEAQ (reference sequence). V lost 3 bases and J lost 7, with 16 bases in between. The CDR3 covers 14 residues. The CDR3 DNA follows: TGTGCCAGCAGCTTCTCAGGGTCCGACGAGGAGCAGTACTTC. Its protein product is CASSFSGSDEEQYF.

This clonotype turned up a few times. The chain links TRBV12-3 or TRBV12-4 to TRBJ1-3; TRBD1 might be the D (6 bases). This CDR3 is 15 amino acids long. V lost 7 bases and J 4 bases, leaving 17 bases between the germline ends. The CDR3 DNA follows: TGTGCCAGCACTCCCCCGGGGGCTGGAGGAAACACCATATATTTT. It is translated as CASTPPGAGGNTIYF.

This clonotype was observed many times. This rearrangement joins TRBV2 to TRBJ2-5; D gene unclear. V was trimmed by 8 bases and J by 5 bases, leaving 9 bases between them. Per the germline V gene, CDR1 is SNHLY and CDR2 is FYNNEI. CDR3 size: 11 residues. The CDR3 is CASQAWETQYF. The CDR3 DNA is TGTGCCAGCCAGGCTTGGGAGACCCAGTACTTC.

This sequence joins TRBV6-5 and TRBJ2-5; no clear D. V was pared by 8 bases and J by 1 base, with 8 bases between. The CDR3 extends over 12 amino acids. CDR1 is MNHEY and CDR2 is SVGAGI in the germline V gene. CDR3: CASGYFQETQYF. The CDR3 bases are TGTGCCAGCGGGTACTTCCAAGAGACCCAGTACTTC.

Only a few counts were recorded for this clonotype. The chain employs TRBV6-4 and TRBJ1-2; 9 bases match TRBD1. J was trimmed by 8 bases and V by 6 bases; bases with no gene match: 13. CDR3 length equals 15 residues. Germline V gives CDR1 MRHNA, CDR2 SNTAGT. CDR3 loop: CASRHKTDRGRGYTF. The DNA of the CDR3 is TGTGCCAGCAGACATAAAACGGACAGGGGTCGCGGCTACACCTTC.

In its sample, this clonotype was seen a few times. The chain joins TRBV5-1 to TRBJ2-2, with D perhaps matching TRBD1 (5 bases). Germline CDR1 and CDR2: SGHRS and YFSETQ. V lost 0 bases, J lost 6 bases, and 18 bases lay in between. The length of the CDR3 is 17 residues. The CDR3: CASSLGQGSGSPGELFF. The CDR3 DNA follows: TGCGCCAGCAGCTTGGGCCAGGGATCGGGTAGCCCCGGGGAGCTGTTTTTT.

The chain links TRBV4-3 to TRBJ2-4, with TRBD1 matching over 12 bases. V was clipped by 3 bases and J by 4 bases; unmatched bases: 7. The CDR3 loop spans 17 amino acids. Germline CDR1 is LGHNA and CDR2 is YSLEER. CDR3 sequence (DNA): TGCGCCAGCAGCCAGGCGGGGACAGGGGGCAAAAAAAACATTCAGTACTTC. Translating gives CASSQAGTGGKKNIQYF.

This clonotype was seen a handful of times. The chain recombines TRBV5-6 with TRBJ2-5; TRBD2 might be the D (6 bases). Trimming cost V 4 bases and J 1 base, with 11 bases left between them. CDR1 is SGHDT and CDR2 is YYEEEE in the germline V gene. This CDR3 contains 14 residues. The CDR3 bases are TGTGCCAGCAGCCGAACGGGGGTCCAAGAGACCCAGTACTTC. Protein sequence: CASSRTGVQETQYF.

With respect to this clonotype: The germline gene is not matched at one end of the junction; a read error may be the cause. The CDR3 is CSVDFQLNYGHTF. DNA for the CDR3: TGTAGCGTTGATTTCCAGCTAAACTATGGCCACACCTTC. V and J are TRBV29-1 and TRBJ1-2; D unresolved. Germline values: CDR1 SQVTM, CDR2 ANQGSEA. This CDR3 is 13 amino acids long.

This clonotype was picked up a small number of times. In DNA form, the CDR3 reads TGCGCCAGCAGCCAAGGATACGCCAGCACAGATACGCAGTATTTT. It is translated as CASSQGYASTDTQYF. The chain combines TRBV4-3 with TRBJ2-3; no definite D call. This CDR3 is built from 15 residues. Deletions cut 1 base from V and 0 bases from J, with 8 bases between. Per germline, CDR1 LGHNA and CDR2 YSLEER.

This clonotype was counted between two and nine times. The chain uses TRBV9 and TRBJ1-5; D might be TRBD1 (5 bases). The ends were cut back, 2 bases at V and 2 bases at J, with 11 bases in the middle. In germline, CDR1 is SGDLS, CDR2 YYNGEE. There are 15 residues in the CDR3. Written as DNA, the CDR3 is TGTGCCAGCAGCGTCCTACCGGGGGGCAATCAGCCCCAGCATTTT. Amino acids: CASSVLPGGNQPQHF.

CDR3 residues: CASSPLLAGDTQYF. In DNA, the CDR3 is TGTGCCAGCAGCCCGTTACTAGCGGGGGACACTCAGTACTTC. V gene TRBV7-8 combines with J gene TRBJ2-7; 11 bases map to TRBD2. Germline values: CDR1 SGHVS, CDR2 FQNEAQ. The V gene end was trimmed by 5 bases and the J gene end by 10 bases; junction bases not matched to a gene: 10. CDR3 length: 14 residues.

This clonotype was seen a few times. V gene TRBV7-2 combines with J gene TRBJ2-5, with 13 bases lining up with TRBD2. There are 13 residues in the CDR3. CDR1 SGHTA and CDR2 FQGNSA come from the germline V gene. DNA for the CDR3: TGTGCGACTAGCGGGGGGTATAAAGAGACCCAGTACTTC. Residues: CATSGGYKETQYF.

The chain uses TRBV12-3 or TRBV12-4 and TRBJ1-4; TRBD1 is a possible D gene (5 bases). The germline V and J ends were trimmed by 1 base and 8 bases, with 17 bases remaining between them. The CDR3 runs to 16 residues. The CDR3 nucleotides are TGTGCCAGCAGTTTAGATGCCCAGGGAATGGAGGAAAAACTGTTTTTT. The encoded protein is CASSLDAQGMEEKLFF.

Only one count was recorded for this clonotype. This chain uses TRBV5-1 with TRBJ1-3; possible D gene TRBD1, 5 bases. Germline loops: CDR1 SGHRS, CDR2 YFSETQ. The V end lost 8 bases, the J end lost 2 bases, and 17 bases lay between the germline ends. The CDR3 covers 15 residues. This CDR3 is CASHVGTAPGNTIYF. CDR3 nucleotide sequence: TGCGCCAGTCACGTCGGGACGGCCCCTGGAAACACCATATATTTT.

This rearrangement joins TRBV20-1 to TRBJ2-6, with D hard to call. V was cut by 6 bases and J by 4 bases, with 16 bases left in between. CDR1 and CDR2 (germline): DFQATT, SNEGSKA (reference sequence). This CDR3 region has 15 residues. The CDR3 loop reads CSAVGKGTGANVLTF. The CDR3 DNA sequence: TGCAGTGCCGTGGGTAAGGGAACAGGGGCCAACGTCCTGACTTTC.